The present entry profiles one T cell receptor beta chain with its context. The data derive from a study of blood T cell repertoires in COVID-19. Measured with immunoSEQ multiplex PCR; TCRdb has only the in-frame clones, and not every one. The sample has 250,000 or so clones; about 91% are singletons. Study members were between roughly 18 and 100 years old and lived in around 24 US regions. The sequenced sample was PBMCs or T cells enriched from blood (not recorded which). This TCR derives from a woman in her twenties or thirties with acute COVID-19.

CDR3 sequence reads: CASSLLRGEGTEAFF. CDR3 bases: TGTGCCAGCAGCTTATTGCGGGGCGAGGGCACTGAAGCTTTCTTT. This rearrangement joins TRBV7-9 to TRBJ1-1; TRBD1 might be the D (5 bases). The CDR3 covers 15 residues. The V gene's germline CDR1 is SEHNR and CDR2 FQNEAQ (reference sequence). Trimming stripped 2 bases from V and 4 bases from J, with 14 bases between.